The 19 T cell receptor beta chains below come from one sample, sequenced in a study of cytomegalovirus exposure and HLA in healthy donors (dated by TCRdb to the late 2010s). Libraries were constructed by the immunoSEQ multiplex PCR assay. For the multiplex PCR, a mixture combining 60 forward primers for TCR Vbeta segments and 13 reverse primers for TCR Jbeta segments was used. The table was pulled from immuneACCESS by TCRdb, which kept in-frame rearrangements only. Such tables lose some clones; where checked, under half of the loss comes from unresolved V genes, and the rest has no known cause. Across this sample there are about 110,000 clones, with roughly 80% seen only once. The biggest ten clones account for 2% to 2.5% of the sample. Sequencing was done on a sample of PBMCs. The receptor set was obtained from a young man in good health and CMV-seronegative.

The rearrangement links TRBV4-1 to TRBJ2-1; TRBD2 might be the D (5 bases). This CDR3 has 17 residues. V gave up 0 bases and J gave up 4 bases, with 16 bases separating them. The germline V gene has CDR1 MGHRA and CDR2 YSYEKL. In nucleotides, the CDR3 is TGCGCCAGCAGCCAAGATCCGGGAATGTCGGGGTACAATGAGCAGTTCTTC. This gives the protein CASSQDPGMSGYNEQFF.

The genes are TRBV5-3 and TRBJ1-6; 9 bases are shared with TRBD1. TRBV5-3 is an ORF, and what it does is uncertain. The V and J ends lost 4 bases and 6 bases, in that order; junction bases with no gene match: 17. The CDR3 extends over 19 amino acids. CDR3 residues: CARSTRQGDDLGCNSPLHF. The CDR3, as DNA: TGTGCCAGAAGCACCCGACAGGGGGATGATCTAGGGTGTAATTCACCCCTCCACTTT.

This clone has a single count. The V call is TRBV2, the J call TRBJ2-3, with D perhaps matching TRBD2 (7 bases). The CDR3 runs to 13 residues. Germline V lookup: CDR1 SNHLY, CDR2 FYNNEI. V was shortened by 11 bases and J by 0 bases, with 12 bases between the two germline ends. In nucleotides, the CDR3 is TGTGCCGGGGGGCGGGAGAGCACAGATACGCAGTATTTT. This gives the protein CAGGRESTDTQYF.

This chain links TRBV7-9 with TRBJ1-1; D perhaps matches TRBD1 (6 bases). Trimming removed 2 bases from V and 1 base from J, with 8 bases in between. The CDR3 runs 14 residues. Germline-derived CDR1 and CDR2 are SEHNR and FQNEAQ (reference sequence). CDR3 sequence reads: CASSLQQGNTEAFF. For the CDR3, the DNA is TGTGCCAGCAGCTTACAACAGGGGAACACTGAAGCTTTCTTT.

This chain connects TRBV28 to TRBJ1-2; unclear D gene. With 1 base removed from V and 11 bases from J, the gap between germline ends came to 14 bases. The germline V gene has CDR1 MDHEN and CDR2 SYDVKM. The CDR3 contains 13 residues. The DNA of the CDR3 is TGTGCCAGCAGTTTATCCCCCCCATCCGGGTACACCTTC. It yields the protein CASSLSPPSGYTF.

This rearrangement joins TRBV30 to TRBJ2-3; D gene unclear. The CDR3 has 13 residues. V lost 5 bases and J 3 bases, leaving 12 bases between the germline ends. The germline V gene encodes CDR1 GTSNPN and CDR2 SVGIG (reference sequence). The DNA of the CDR3 is TGTGCCTGGGCCCGAGTCGGTACAGATACGCAGTATTTT. It translates to CAWARVGTDTQYF.

The rearrangement joins TRBV6-4 to TRBJ2-2, with TRBD2 matching over 7 bases. The germline gives CDR1 MRHNA, CDR2 SNTAGT. This CDR3 is 13 amino acids long. V lost 4 bases to trimming and J lost 4 bases; unmatched junction nucleotides: 0. CDR3 residues: CASSGTSTGELFF. CDR3 nucleotide sequence: TGTGCCAGCAGTGGGACTAGCACCGGGGAGCTGTTTTTT.

V is TRBV30 and J is TRBJ2-1; D remains unclear. Looked up from germline, CDR1 is GTSNPN and CDR2 is SVGIG (reference sequence). This CDR3 contains 12 residues. The V and J ends lost 5 bases and 4 bases respectively, with 9 bases between them. CDR3 coding DNA: TGTGCCTGGGCCGGTATTTACAATGAGCAGTTCTTC. This gives the protein CAWAGIYNEQFF.

The V call is TRBV5-4, the J call TRBJ2-1, with 13 bases that match TRBD2. The CDR3 runs to 19 residues. V was pared by 4 bases and J by 6 bases, with 16 bases of the junction left unmatched. In germline, CDR1 is SGHNT, CDR2 YYREEE (reference sequence). The CDR3 here is CASSISRLGLAGDRNEQFF. The CDR3, as DNA: TGTGCCAGCAGCATCTCCAGGCTTGGACTAGCGGGAGATCGCAATGAGCAGTTCTTC.

The V gene is TRBV10-1, the J gene TRBJ2-2; 8 nucleotides line up with TRBD2. V shed 2 bases and J 0 bases; nucleotides not matched to a gene: 17. The germline CDR1 and CDR2 sequences are WNHNN and SYGVQD (reference sequence). This CDR3 comprises 21 residues. CDR3 loop: CASSENPPLLAENSNTGELFF. As DNA, the CDR3 is TGCGCCAGCAGTGAGAATCCTCCCCTACTAGCGGAAAACTCGAACACCGGGGAGCTGTTTTTT.

The chain carries TRBV5-4 and TRBJ2-1, with TRBD2 matching 10 bases. The CDR3 is made up of 14 amino acids. Trimming at V came to 7 bases and at J to 5 bases, leaving 6 bases not matched to a gene. Per the germline V gene, CDR1 is SGHNT and CDR2 is YYREEE (reference sequence). The CDR3 coding sequence is TGTGCCAGCCACTCCAGCGGGGGGGACAATGAGCAGTTCTTC. Translated, it gives CASHSSGGDNEQFF.

This clone turned up a few times. V gene TRBV6-4 combines with J gene TRBJ2-2, with D maybe TRBD2 (7 bases). This CDR3 has 14 amino acids. The germline V and J ends were trimmed by 3 bases and 4 bases, with 9 bases remaining between them. Germline-derived CDR1 and CDR2 are MRHNA and SNTAGT. This CDR3 is CASSEGGATGELFF. Here the CDR3 DNA reads TGTGCCAGCAGTGAGGGGGGGGCCACCGGGGAGCTGTTTTTT.

The count of this clone is one. The genes are TRBV28 and TRBJ2-7, with 7 bases that match TRBD1. The CDR3 has 15 amino acids. Germline V CDR1 and CDR2: MDHEN, SYDVKM. Trimming took 6 bases from V and 6 from J; bases not matched to a gene: 14. The CDR3 is CASSATGTELGEQYF. Here the CDR3 DNA reads TGTGCCAGCAGCGCTACCGGGACAGAGTTAGGCGAGCAGTACTTC.

This clone appeared a few times. The sample contains more than one DNA sequence encoding this CDR3. The J gene is TRBJ2-1, the V gene TRBV6-4; 14 bases line up with TRBD2. V was pared by 3 bases and J by 8 bases, with 0 bases of the junction left unmatched. The germline V gene has CDR1 MRHNA and CDR2 SNTAGT. The CDR3 loop spans 14 amino acids. The CDR3 loop is CASSEGLAGDEQFF. The CDR3 coding sequence is TGTGCCAGCAGTGAGGGACTAGCGGGAGATGAGCAGTTCTTC.

The V gene is TRBV7-6, the J gene TRBJ2-7; TRBD1 might be the D (6 bases). The CDR3 extends over 12 amino acids. Germline lookup yields CDR1 SGHVS and CDR2 FNYEAQ. V was clipped by 5 bases and J by 9 bases, with 14 bases between them. The CDR3 protein is CASSPGEGVQYF. The CDR3 bases are TGTGCCAGCAGCCCTGGAGAGGGGGTGCAGTACTTC.

This chain uses TRBV27 with TRBJ1-2, with TRBD1 identical over 9 bases. V trimming: 6 bases; J trimming: 5 bases; junction bases outside the gene matches: 1. CDR1 and CDR2 (germline): MNHEY, SMNVEV (reference sequence). The CDR3 has 12 residues. The CDR3 reads CASRGQGYGYTF. The CDR3 nucleotides are TGTGCCAGCAGGGGACAGGGTTATGGCTACACCTTC.

V usage is TRBV19 and J usage is TRBJ1-2, with a possible D match to TRBD1 (5 bases). The V gene's germline CDR1 is LNHDA and CDR2 SQIVND (reference sequence). CDR3 size: 11 residues. Trimming stripped 8 bases from V and 2 bases from J, with 6 bases between. DNA of the CDR3: TGTGCCAGTGGACAAAACTATGGCTACACCTTC. Translated: CASGQNYGYTF. The whole variable domain, remainder taken from reference TRBV19 and TRBJ1-2, is DGGITQSPKYLFRKEGQNVTLSCEQNLNHDAMYWYRQDPGQGLRLIYYSQIVNDFQKGDIAEGYSVSREKKESFPLTVTSAQKNPTAFYLCASGQNYGYTFGSGTRLTVV.

V usage is TRBV6-1 and J usage is TRBJ2-1, with 9 positions matching TRBD2. The J segment lost 6 bases and the V segment lost 6 bases, leaving 9 bases of the junction unmatched. CDR1 MNHNS and CDR2 SASEGT come from the germline V gene. The CDR3 is made up of 15 amino acids. The CDR3 bases are TGTGCCAGCAGCGGAAGGCGGGGGGGTATCAATGAGCAGTTCTTC. This codes for CASSGRRGGINEQFF.

This chain joins TRBV7-2 and TRBJ1-5, with 10 bases fitting TRBD1. This CDR3 contains 16 residues. Trimming took 0 bases from V and 4 from J; bases not matched to a gene: 3. The germline V gene has CDR1 SGHTA and CDR2 FQGNSA. This CDR3 is CASSLAGTGVNQPQHF. CDR3 coding DNA: TGTGCCAGCAGCTTAGCCGGGACAGGGGTTAATCAGCCCCAGCATTTT.